The rows below give T cell receptor beta chains drawn from one sample of a study of blood T cell repertoires in COVID-19. Clones were read by immunoSEQ multiplex PCR, and TCRdb kept only the in-frame ones, dropping some. The sample has around 300,000 clones; roughly 89% are singletons. The sequencing input was peripheral blood. These receptor sequences come from a woman under 40 with active or convalescent COVID-19. The CDR3 runs from the conserved cysteine through the conserved F or W. The D gene is left open where the match is weak. Expanded clones are given a class, and other clones once, few, many or no size at all.

J gene | V gene | clone size | D gene | CDR3 DNA | CDR3 protein
TRBJ1-4 | TRBV12-3/TRBV12-4 | once | - | TGTGCCAGCAGTCCCTACCCAGGGGAAAAACTGTTTTTT | CASSPYPGEKLFF
TRBJ2-3 | TRBV6-2/TRBV6-3 | - | TRBD2 | TGTGCCAGCAGTAAGCGGGGGCTAGCGGGGTTCACAGATACGCAGTATTTT | CASSKRGLAGFTDTQYF
TRBJ1-1 | TRBV18 | few | - | TGTGCCAGCTCACCACAAGTGTCGGCAGGCGTGAACACTGAAGCTTTCTTT | CASSPQVSAGVNTEAFF
TRBJ1-2 | TRBV25-1 | - | TRBD1 | TGTGCCAGCAGTGAAATTAAACCAAAACAGGGGGCTAATAATGGCTACACCTTC | CASSEIKPKQGANNGYTF
TRBJ1-2 | TRBV12-5 | - | TRBD1 | TGTGCTAGTGGTACAGGGGGAGGCGGCTACACCTTC | CASGTGGGGYTF
TRBJ1-1 | TRBV5-6 | - | - | TGTGCCAGCAGCCCCCCGGGGGGACGGAACACTGAAGCTTTCTTT | CASSPPGGRNTEAFF
TRBJ2-2 | TRBV7-9 | - | TRBD2 | TGTGCCAGCAGCTGGACTAGCGGGGGCCCCGGGGAGCTGTTTTTT | CASSWTSGGPGELFF
TRBJ1-1 | TRBV18 | - | - | TGTGCCAGCTCACCAGGGGTTGGGGCCACTGAAGCTTTCTTT | CASSPGVGATEAFF
TRBJ1-3 | TRBV7-6 | once | TRBD1 | TGTGCCAGCAGCTCGGGATATCCGACAGGGCTCTCTGGAAACACCATATATTTT | CASSSGYPTGLSGNTIYF
TRBJ2-2 | TRBV10-3 | - | TRBD2 | TGTGCCATCATCACTACGACTAGCGGGGGCCCCCACACCGGGGAGCTGTTTTTT | CAIITTTSGGPHTGELFF
TRBJ2-6 | TRBV7-9 | - | - | TGTGCCAGCAGCCCGGGGGCCAACGTCCTGACTTTC | CASSPGANVLTF
TRBJ1-2 | TRBV4-3 | - | - | TGCGCCAGCAGCCGCGGAATTAACTATGGCTACACCTTC | CASSRGINYGYTF
TRBJ2-5 | TRBV7-2 | - | - | TGTGCCAGCAGCTTGGTCGTAGGACAGCCATTTATTGGGTACTTC | CASSLVVGQPFIGYF
TRBJ1-5 | TRBV18 | - | TRBD1 | TGTGCCAGCTCACGAGGGACAGGGGACCAGCCCCAGCATTTT | CASSRGTGDQPQHF
TRBJ1-6 | TRBV7-9 | - | - | TGTGCCAGCAGCCGCGGTGAAGGCTCCTATAATTCACCCCTCCACTTT | CASSRGEGSYNSPLHF
TRBJ1-6 | TRBV7-3 | - | TRBD1 | TGTGCCAGCAGCTTAACCGGGACAGGGGGATCACCCCTCCACTTT | CASSLTGTGGSPLHF
TRBJ1-1 | TRBV7-2 | few | - | TGTGCCAGCAGCTTAGATATGCGGGGTGGGGCTTTCTTT | CASSLDMRGGAFF
TRBJ1-1 | TRBV19 | - | - | TGTGCCAGTAGTATAGCCCCCGGGACATCTTCTGAAGCTTTCTTT | CASSIAPGTSSEAFF
TRBJ2-2 | TRBV4-1 | - | - | TGCGCCAGCAGCCATTTAGCTCGGAACACCGGGGAGCTGTTTTTT | CASSHLARNTGELFF
TRBJ1-2 | TRBV4-3 | - | TRBD1 | TGCGCCAGCAGCCAAGACCTGACAGGGGATGGCTACACCTTC | CASSQDLTGDGYTF
TRBJ2-3 | TRBV4-3 | - | - | TGCGCCAGCAGCCAAGGGACAGACGGCAGGGATACGCAGTATTTT | CASSQGTDGRDTQYF
TRBJ1-1 | TRBV7-9 | - | TRBD1 | TGTGCCAGCAGCTTAGATGGGACAGGGGATGAAGCTTTCTTT | CASSLDGTGDEAFF
TRBJ1-3 | TRBV6-1 | - | - | TGTGCCAGCAGTGAAATTGCGGCTAACCTCGCCGGAAACACCATATATTTT | CASSEIAANLAGNTIYF
TRBJ2-2 | TRBV10-3 | - | - | TGTGCCATCAGTGAGGGGGGGACAGCCCGGGTGGAGCTGTTTTTT | CAISEGGTARVELFF
TRBJ1-2 | TRBV6-5 | - | - | TGTGCCAGCAGTTACGAGAGGAGCGGCACGAACTATGGCTACACCTTC | CASSYERSGTNYGYTF
TRBJ1-2 | TRBV6-2/TRBV6-3 | - | - | TGTGCCAGCAGTTACTGGGCCCGGGGCTACACCTTC | CASSYWARGYTF
TRBJ2-4 | TRBV2 | - | - | TGTGCCAGCAAGGGATCCGGGGCGGGACAGAAAAACATTCAGTACTTC | CASKGSGAGQKNIQYF
TRBJ1-4 | TRBV11-3 | - | TRBD1 | TGTGCCAGCAGCCGTCGGACCTCAGGGGGCAATGAAAAACTGTTTTTT | CASSRRTSGGNEKLFF
TRBJ1-1 | TRBV4-2 | - | - | TGTGCCAGCAGCCTGCAAGGGGGAATGAACACTGAAGCTTTCTTT | CASSLQGGMNTEAFF
TRBJ2-3 | TRBV6-6 | - | TRBD1 | TGTGCCAGCAGCCCTCCGGGACAGGGCACAGATACGCAGTATTTT | CASSPPGQGTDTQYF
TRBJ2-2 | TRBV5-1 | - | - | TGCGCCAGCAGCCCCCGACGGGAGACCGGGGAGCTGTTTTTT | CASSPRRETGELFF
TRBJ1-3 | TRBV5-1 | once | TRBD1 | TGCGCCAGCAGCCAGGACAGGTTAACTGGAAACACCATATATTTT | CASSQDRLTGNTIYF
TRBJ1-2 | TRBV3-1/TRBV3-2 | - | TRBD1 | TGTGCCAGCAGCCACCGGGTTCCGGGACAGAATATGTATGGCTACACCTTC | CASSHRVPGQNMYGYTF
TRBJ1-2 | TRBV5-6 | - | TRBD1 | TGTGCCAGCAGCAGGGACAGCTATGGCTACACCTTC | CASSRDSYGYTF
TRBJ1-2 | TRBV28 | - | - | TGTGCCAGCAGTTGGACAGCTAACTATGGCTACACCTTC | CASSWTANYGYTF
TRBJ1-2 | TRBV4-1 | - | TRBD1 | TGCGCCAGCAGCCAAGATCTGACAGGGGGCGCATCTAAAGGCTACACCTTC | CASSQDLTGGASKGYTF
TRBJ1-3 | TRBV7-9 | - | - | TGTGCCAGCAGCCTCCCTTCCTTTCGCTCTGGAAACACCATATATTTT | CASSLPSFRSGNTIYF